This T cell receptor beta chain is from a study of blood T cell repertoires in COVID-19. Some clones are missing from TCRdb's copy, which holds only in-frame ones; the method was immunoSEQ multiplex PCR. The sample contains 150,000 or so clones, 80% of which appear only once. Germline V gives CDR1 MNHEY, CDR2 SMNVEV (reference sequence). There are 13 residues in the CDR3. The trim removed 3 bases at V and 4 bases at J, leaving 2 bases unmatched. This chain connects TRBV27 to TRBJ1-2; 7 bases line up with TRBD1. This TCR was recovered from a woman aged 55-70 years who had recovered from COVID-19. Material for sequencing was PBMCs or T cells enriched from blood (not recorded which). In DNA, the CDR3 is TGTGCCAGCAGTTTTGCAGGGGGCTATGGCTACACCTTC. It is translated as CASSFAGGYGYTF.